These T cell receptor beta chains were read from a single sample in a study of shared clonotypes between healthy human individuals. Method: immunoSEQ multiplex PCR; TCRdb's copy keeps in-frame clones and lacks some. The sample includes 950,000 to 1,300,000 clones, under 80% of them seen just once. Material for sequencing was memory CD4+ T cells sorted from blood. These receptor sequences come from a man aged 18-30 years in good health. Each CDR3 is given with its conserved first and last residue. Each record gives: V gene, D gene, J gene, clone size, CDR3 DNA, CDR3 protein. D genes are given only for firm matches. Only some rows state a clone size, as once, few, many or a class for expanded clones.

TRBV4-1,.,TRBJ1-5,.,TGCGCCAGCAGCCAAGATAGGAGTCAGGGTATGAGACCCCAGCATTTT,CASSQDRSQGMRPQHF
TRBV18,.,TRBJ1-1,.,TGTGCCAGCTCACCAAATATGATGAACACTGAAGCTTTCTTT,CASSPNMMNTEAFF
TRBV2,.,TRBJ1-1,.,TGTGCCAGCAGTGACAGGGAGGGGACTGAAGCTTTTTTT,CASSDREGTEAFF
TRBV6-5,.,TRBJ1-2,.,TGTGCCAGCAAAGGGTCTTGGGGGAACTATGGCTACACCTTC,CASKGSWGNYGYTF
TRBV4-3,.,TRBJ2-7,.,TGCGCCAGCAGCCAAGATGACAGCCACTCCTACGAGCAGTACTTC,CASSQDDSHSYEQYF
TRBV5-1,.,TRBJ2-7,.,TGCGCCAGCAGCTTGGCCGTCAGCTCCTACGAGCAGTACTTC,CASSLAVSSYEQYF
TRBV19,.,TRBJ2-5,.,TGTGCCAGTAGTATTGCAGGGGGGAAAGAGACCCAGTACTTC,CASSIAGGKETQYF
TRBV28,.,TRBJ1-6,few,TGTGCCAGCAGGGAACAGAATTCACCCCTCCACTTT,CASREQNSPLHF
TRBV10-1,.,TRBJ1-2,.,TGCGCCAGCAGTGAGTTTCCGGGGCAAGGCTACACCTTC,CASSEFPGQGYTF
TRBV27,TRBD1,TRBJ1-2,.,TGTGCCAGCAGTCCCGGGACAGGGGGTTATTGGACCTTC,CASSPGTGGYWTF
TRBV6-6,TRBD2,TRBJ2-7,.,TGTGCCAGCACCGCTAGCGGGAGTATCGGCGAGCAGTACTTC,CASTASGSIGEQYF
TRBV11-2,TRBD1,TRBJ2-4,.,TGTGCCAGCAGCTTAACCGGGACAGGAGACATTCAGTACTTC,CASSLTGTGDIQYF
TRBV6-5,.,TRBJ1-3,.,TGTGCCAGCAGTTACTCGGTTGGACAGCCCGGAAACACCATATATTTT,CASSYSVGQPGNTIYF
TRBV5-1,.,TRBJ2-2,few,TGCGCCAGCAGCTTTGGGGGAAACACCGGGGAGCTGTTTTTT,CASSFGGNTGELFF
TRBV30,.,TRBJ1-2,.,TGTGCCGGGGGAGGATCCTATGGCTACACCTTC,CAGGGSYGYTF
TRBV5-4,.,TRBJ2-7,.,TGTGCCAGCAGCGAGCGGGACAGTCGGAACGAGCAGTACTTC,CASSERDSRNEQYF
TRBV5-4,.,TRBJ2-4,.,TGTGCCAGCAGCCTGAGGATCCGGGACAAAAACATTCAGTACTTC,CASSLRIRDKNIQYF
TRBV28,.,TRBJ2-5,.,TGTGCCAGCAGTTTTTCTACCCCCGAAGAGACCCAGTACTTC,CASSFSTPEETQYF
TRBV5-6,TRBD1,TRBJ2-2,.,TGTGCCAGCAGCTTGGGCGGACAGGGGAACACCGGGGAGCTGTTTTTT,CASSLGGQGNTGELFF
TRBV7-2,.,TRBJ1-2,many,TGTGCCAGCAGTGTCCCCCTTGAGGGCTACACCTTC,CASSVPLEGYTF
TRBV5-1,.,TRBJ2-5,.,TGCGCCAGCAGCAGGCCCGGCATTCAAGAGACCCAGTACTTC,CASSRPGIQETQYF
TRBV27,TRBD1,TRBJ1-6,.,TGTGCCAGCAGTTTTTCGGGGACAGGAGGGAATTCACCCCTCCACTTT,CASSFSGTGGNSPLHF
TRBV7-2,.,TRBJ1-2,.,TGTGCCAGCAGCTTAGTTTCGGGAGAGCTAGATCGGGATGGCTACACCTTC,CASSLVSGELDRDGYTF
TRBV7-8,TRBD1,TRBJ2-5,.,TGTGCCAGCAGCCCCGGTTGGGGAGACAGGGATCAAGAGACCCAGTACTTC,CASSPGWGDRDQETQYF
TRBV7-9,TRBD2,TRBJ2-7,.,TGTGCCAGCAGTTCTAGCGGCTACGAGCAGTACTTC,CASSSSGYEQYF
TRBV5-6,.,TRBJ2-7,many,TGTGCCAGCAGCTGGAATAGCTACGAGCAGTACTTC,CASSWNSYEQYF
TRBV6-7,TRBD1,TRBJ2-5,.,TGTGCCAGCAAAGCCGGGACAGATTTCTCCAGGGAGACCCAGTACTTC,CASKAGTDFSRETQYF
TRBV11-2,TRBD2,TRBJ2-1,.,TGTGCCAGCAGCTGGGATAGCGGGGGACCCTACAATGAGCAGTTCTTC,CASSWDSGGPYNEQFF
TRBV9,.,TRBJ1-2,.,TGTGCCAGCAGCGTAGATTTGGGCGGATATGGCTACACCTTC,CASSVDLGGYGYTF
TRBV5-1,TRBD2,TRBJ2-7,.,TGCGCCAGCAGCACTGGTAGCGGGGGGGCGCAGTACTTC,CASSTGSGGAQYF
TRBV18,.,TRBJ2-5,.,TGTGCCAGCTCATCAGGACAAGGCGGGCAAGAGACCCAGTACTTC,CASSSGQGGQETQYF
TRBV28,TRBD2,TRBJ2-3,.,TGTGCCAGCAGTTTAGGGGCGGGGGGGCAAGATACGCAGTATTTT,CASSLGAGGQDTQYF
TRBV18,.,TRBJ2-3,.,TGTGCCAGCTCACTCAATGGTGGTTCGACTGCAGATACGCAGTATTTT,CASSLNGGSTADTQYF
TRBV19,.,TRBJ1-3,.,TGTGCCAGTAGTATTGACGACAGCTCTGGAAACACCATATATTTT,CASSIDDSSGNTIYF
TRBV5-1,.,TRBJ2-7,.,TGCGCCAGCAGCCGCACCTCAGGGCTTCGCTCCTACGAGCAGTACTTC,CASSRTSGLRSYEQYF
TRBV18,TRBD2,TRBJ2-3,.,TGTGCCAGCTCACCCACCGGGACTAGCGGGAGAGCAGATACGCAGTATTTT,CASSPTGTSGRADTQYF
TRBV5-1,.,TRBJ2-2,.,TGCGCCAGCAGCCCAAGCCCCACGACCGGGGAGCTGTTTTTT,CASSPSPTTGELFF
TRBV23-1,.,TRBJ1-1,.,TGCGCCAGCAGTCAATCCGAAGGGAACACTGAAGCTTTCTTT,CASSQSEGNTEAFF
TRBV6-6,.,TRBJ1-1,.,TGTGCCAGCAGTTCGTGGTCTGGGGTCCGCACTGAAGCTTTCTTT,CASSSWSGVRTEAFF
TRBV18,.,TRBJ2-2,.,TGTGCCAGCTCACCCCGGGCAGCGGGGAACACCGGGGAGCTGTTTTTT,CASSPRAAGNTGELFF
TRBV27,.,TRBJ2-7,.,TGTGCCAGCAACCGGGCCACTGGCTACGAGCAGTACTTC,CASNRATGYEQYF
TRBV5-1,.,TRBJ1-3,.,TGCGCCAGCAAGGAATCTCAAGTCTCTGGAAACACCATATATTTT,CASKESQVSGNTIYF
TRBV5-5,.,TRBJ2-3,few,TGTGCCAGCAGCTTGTCAGGGGTAGATACGCAGTATTTT,CASSLSGVDTQYF
TRBV6-1,.,TRBJ2-5,.,TGTGCCAGCAGTGAAACAACGGGATCCCAAGAGACCCAGTACTTC,CASSETTGSQETQYF
TRBV6-5,.,TRBJ2-1,.,TGTGCCAGCAGCCCCATGAGGGCTCGTGATGAGCAGTTCTTC,CASSPMRARDEQFF
TRBV5-1,.,TRBJ2-1,.,TGCGCCAGCAGCTTGGAACAGTCTTGGGCCAATGAGCAGTTCTTC,CASSLEQSWANEQFF
TRBV5-1,.,TRBJ2-3,.,TGCGCCAGCAGCTCCGGGACTCTCGGAGGAGCAGATACGCAGTATTTT,CASSSGTLGGADTQYF
TRBV25-1,.,TRBJ2-2,.,TGTGCCAGCAGCTGGGGGAGGGAGCTGTTTTTT,CASSWGRELFF
TRBV2,.,TRBJ1-5,.,TGTGCCAGCAGTGCTGGGAGCTCGGACAATCAGCCCCAGCATTTT,CASSAGSSDNQPQHF
TRBV7-9,TRBD1,TRBJ2-7,.,TGTGCCAGCAGCTTGGGGACAGGGGTATACGAGCAGTACTTC,CASSLGTGVYEQYF
TRBV18,.,TRBJ2-1,few,TGTGCCAGCTCACCACGGGCTGATGAGCAGTTCTTC,CASSPRADEQFF
TRBV6-6,.,TRBJ2-1,once,TGTGCCAGCAAACCCCAGTTGAATGAGCAGTTCTTC,CASKPQLNEQFF